Below are 17 T cell receptor beta chains sequenced from a single sample in a study of T cells after posttransplantation cyclophosphamide. The method was immunoSEQ multiplex PCR; TCRdb's version includes in-frame clones alone and lacks a portion of them. This sample has some 43,000 clones, each found more than once. Sequenced: PBMCs. The receptor set was obtained from a man aged 35-49 years in good health, CMV-negative, and a related stem cell transplant donor.

This chain links TRBV5-8 with TRBJ2-5; D unresolved. Gene TRBJ2-7 matches the end of the DNA better, so the J call may be wrong. Germline V gives CDR1 SGHTS, CDR2 YDEGEE. The CDR3 extends over 12 amino acids. The CDR3 nucleotides are TGTGCCAGCAGCCCATTGAACTACGAGCAGTACTTC. Residues: CASSPLNYEQYF.

This clone was observed many times. V usage is TRBV28 and J usage is TRBJ2-7, with D uncertain. V was cut by 3 bases and J by 2 bases, with 8 bases left in between. The CDR3 runs to 13 residues. CDR1 and CDR2 from the germline V gene are MDHEN and SYDVKM. The CDR3 sequence: CASSFSGAYEQYF. The CDR3 bases are TGTGCCAGCAGTTTCTCAGGTGCCTACGAGCAGTACTTC.

Ten or more counts support this clone. The chain links TRBV11-2 to TRBJ2-7; 12 nucleotides align to TRBD2. The CDR3 has 16 residues. J gave up 5 bases and V 1 base, and 6 bases lay outside the gene matches. Germline V gene lookup returns CDR1 SGHAT and CDR2 FQNNGV. In nucleotides, the CDR3 is TGTGCCAGCAGCTTAGGACTAGCGGGAGTTTCCCACGAGCAGTACTTC. Protein product: CASSLGLAGVSHEQYF.

The chain links TRBV7-6 to TRBJ2-1; 7 positions match TRBD2. V lost 3 bases and J lost 0; bases outside the gene matches: 5. The CDR3 is 16 residues long. In germline, CDR1 is SGHVS, CDR2 FNYEAQ. The CDR3 bases are TGTGCCAGCAGCTTGGTTCTAGCGGCCTCCTACAATGAGCAGTTCTTC. Its translation: CASSLVLAASYNEQFF.

Ten or more counts support this clone. The V and J genes are TRBV19 and TRBJ2-7; TRBD1 matches 7 bases. This CDR3 is 15 amino acids long. The J segment lost 5 bases and the V segment lost 3 bases, leaving 10 bases of the junction unmatched. The germline V gene has CDR1 LNHDA and CDR2 SQIVND (reference sequence). The CDR3 DNA is TGTGCCAGTAGTATTAACGAGGGGGCGCGGGACGAGCAGTACTTC. It is translated as CASSINEGARDEQYF.

This clone was observed at least ten times. The chain combines TRBV6-5 with TRBJ2-5; no clear D. Germline V gives CDR1 MNHEY, CDR2 SVGAGI. The CDR3 is made up of 14 amino acids. Deletions cut 5 bases from V and 5 bases from J, with 15 bases between. The CDR3, as DNA: TGTGCCAGCAGTCGTATCCCTTCGCAGGAGACCCAGTACTTC. Translated: CASSRIPSQETQYF.

This clone was recorded many times. The rearrangement links TRBV20-1 to TRBJ1-2; a weak D match, TRBD1 (5 bases). Germline CDR1 DFQATT, CDR2 SNEGSKA (reference sequence). CDR3 size: 11 residues. V was clipped by 8 bases and J by 8 bases, with 15 bases between them. The CDR3 DNA sequence: TGCAGTTTGACACAGGCTGGCGGCTACACCTTC. Its protein is CSLTQAGGYTF.

This clone occurred many times. Compared with germline, one end of the junction differs, possibly owing to a read error. The rearrangement links TRBV13 to TRBJ2-5; 7 bases are a match to TRBD2. The germline CDR1 and CDR2 sequences are PRHDT and FYEKMQ (reference sequence). The CDR3 is made up of 15 amino acids. The CDR3 DNA reads as TGTGCCAGCAGCCTAGGGCGGGAGTACCAAGAGACCCAGTACTTC. This translates into CASSLGREYQETQYF. Based on the CDR3 plus reference TRBV13 and TRBJ2-5, the full variable domain is AAGVIQSPRHLIKEKRETATLKCYPIPRHDTVYWYQQGPGQDPQFLISFYEKMQSDKGSIPDRFSAQQFSDYHSELNMSSLELGDSALYFCASSLGREYQETQYFGPGTRLLVL.

This clone showed up many times. J is TRBJ2-1 and V is TRBV4-3; D may be TRBD2 (5 bases). This CDR3 contains 14 residues. Germline V lookup: CDR1 LGHNA, CDR2 YSLEER. V dropped 0 bases and J dropped 10 bases, with 13 bases sitting between them. The CDR3 coding sequence is TGCGCCAGCAGCCAAGAGCCGTTCGGGAACGAGCAGTTCTTC. As protein: CASSQEPFGNEQFF.

This clone has at least ten counts. The J gene is TRBJ1-1, the V gene TRBV5-1; D is unresolved. The CDR3 extends over 13 amino acids. The V and J ends lost 6 bases and 0 bases respectively, with 9 bases between them. Germline CDR1 SGHRS, CDR2 YFSETQ. The CDR3 DNA follows: TGCGCCAGCATGAGGGAAGTGAACACTGAAGCTTTCTTT. This codes for CASMREVNTEAFF.

The sample holds many counts of this clone. This chain links TRBV9 with TRBJ2-3, with a possible D match to TRBD2 (5 bases). V lost 0 bases, J lost 5 bases, and 10 bases lay in between. Per germline, CDR1 SGDLS and CDR2 YYNGEE. There are 14 residues in the CDR3. The CDR3 sequence is CASSVVGSRDTQYF. CDR3 nucleotide sequence: TGTGCCAGCAGCGTAGTAGGGAGTCGAGATACGCAGTATTTT. Full variable domain (outside the CDR3, taken from reference TRBV9 and TRBJ2-3): DSGVTQTPKHLITATGQRVTLRCSPRSGDLSVYWYQQSLDQGLQFLIQYYNGEERAKGNILERFSAQQFPDLHSELNLSSLELGDSALYFCASSVVGSRDTQYFGPGTRLTVL.

This clone was counted at least ten times. This rearrangement joins TRBV15 to TRBJ2-7; D is unclear. Germline-derived CDR1 and CDR2 are LNHNV and YYDKDF (reference sequence). With 2 bases removed from V and 0 bases from J, the gap between germline ends came to 17 bases. This CDR3 is 17 amino acids long. This chain's CDR3 is CATSRPTGSQYSYEQYF. CDR3 nucleotides: TGTGCCACCAGCAGACCGACTGGCAGCCAATACTCCTACGAGCAGTACTTC. The entire variable domain, with the rest obtained from reference TRBV15 and TRBJ2-7, is as follows: DAMVIQNPRYQVTQFGKPVTLSCSQTLNHNVMYWYQQKSSQAPKLLFHYYDKDFNNEADTPDNFQSRRPNTSFCFLDIRSPGLGDTAMYLCATSRPTGSQYSYEQYFGPGTRLTVT.

This clone occurred many times. The rearrangement uses TRBV5-4 and TRBJ2-3; D perhaps matches TRBD1 (5 bases). The CDR3 sequence is 15 residues long. V gave up 2 bases and J gave up 3 bases, with 13 bases separating them. Germline assignment: CDR1 SGHNT and CDR2 YYREEE (reference sequence). The CDR3 coding sequence is TGTGCCAGCAGCTTAGTCCTGGACACAACAGATACGCAGTATTTT. It is translated as CASSLVLDTTDTQYF.

This clone has at least ten counts. Here the CDR3 DNA reads TGTGCCACCTGGAGAGACACTGAAGCTTTCTTT. Translation gives CATWRDTEAFF. The chain links TRBV6-5 to TRBJ1-1; D unclear. Germline V gene sequence: CDR1 MNHEY, CDR2 SVGAGI. The CDR3 covers 11 residues. Deletions cut 10 bases from V and 3 bases from J, with 9 bases between.

There are many counts of this clone. This chain joins TRBV10-1 and TRBJ2-1; 13 bases agree with TRBD2. The CDR3 has 16 amino acids. The germline V gene encodes CDR1 WNHNN and CDR2 SYGVQD (reference sequence). The V and J ends lost 4 bases and 12 bases, in that order; junction bases with no gene match: 12. This CDR3 reads CASSGPGLAGDLRQFF. The CDR3 coding sequence is TGCGCCAGCAGTGGCCCCGGACTAGCGGGAGATCTGCGGCAGTTCTTC.

This clone showed up many times. J is TRBJ2-3 and V is TRBV5-6; 11 bases match TRBD2. Germline loops: CDR1 SGHDT, CDR2 YYEEEE. Trimming cost V 3 bases and J 13 bases; bases outside gene matches: 7. The CDR3 consists of 13 residues. The CDR3: CASSSATSGRKYF. CDR3 bases: TGTGCCAGCAGCTCCGCTACTAGCGGGAGAAAGTATTTT.

Many counts were recorded for this clone. The CDR3 nucleotides read TGTGCCAGCAGCCCAGATCCGGGACTAGCGTTTCATACGCAGTATTTT. Its protein is CASSPDPGLAFHTQYF. The chain employs TRBV7-9 and TRBJ2-3, with 10 bases matching TRBD2. Germline-derived CDR1 and CDR2 are SEHNR and FQNEAQ (reference sequence). This CDR3 contains 16 residues. V shed 5 bases, J shed 7 bases, and the junction held 12 bases outside the gene matches.